What follows describes a single T cell receptor (beta chain). Its antigen is unknown. TCRdb used MiXCR to reprocess the reads, holding one entry per CDR3 protein. Among 650,000 to 900,000 distinct CDR3 sequences listed, around 29% were seen once. V shed 5 bases and J shed 4 bases, with 14 bases lying between them. The CDR3 is made up of 15 amino acids. This sample was included in a study of T cell repertoires in cytomegalovirus infection. The overall study: Indications came from public TCR beta signatures; they pointed to CMV infection and to a matching HLA type.

This clonotype was obtained from a human donor in good health (CMV status not recorded). Some clones in this sample may be carry-over from other donors' samples. This sample comprised cultured CD8+ T cells from PBMCs, obtained from culture after CMV antigen stimulation. The V and J genes are TRBV12-3 or TRBV12-4 and TRBJ2-2; D might be TRBD1 (6 bases). The CDR3 DNA reads TGTGCCAGCAGTACAGGGTACGGGGTCACCGGGGAGCTGTTTTTT. It codes for CASSTGYGVTGELFF.